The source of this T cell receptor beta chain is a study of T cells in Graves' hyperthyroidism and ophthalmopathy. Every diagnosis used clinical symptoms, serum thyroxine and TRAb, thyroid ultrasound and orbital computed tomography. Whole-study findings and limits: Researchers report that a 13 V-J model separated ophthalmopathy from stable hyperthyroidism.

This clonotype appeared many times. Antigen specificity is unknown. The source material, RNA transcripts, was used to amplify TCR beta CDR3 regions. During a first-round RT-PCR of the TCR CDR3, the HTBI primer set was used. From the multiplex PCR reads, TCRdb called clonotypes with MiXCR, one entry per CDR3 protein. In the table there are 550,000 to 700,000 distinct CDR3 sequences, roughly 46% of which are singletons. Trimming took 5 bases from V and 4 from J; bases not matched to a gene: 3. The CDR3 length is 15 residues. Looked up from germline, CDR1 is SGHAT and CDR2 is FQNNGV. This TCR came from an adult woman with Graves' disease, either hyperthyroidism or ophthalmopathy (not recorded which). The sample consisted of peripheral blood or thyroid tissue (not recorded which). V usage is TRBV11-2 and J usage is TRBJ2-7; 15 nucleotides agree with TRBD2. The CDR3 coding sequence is TGTGCCAGCAGCCAAGGACTAGCGGGAGGGTACGAGCAGTACTTC. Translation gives CASSQGLAGGYEQYF.